The 10 T cell receptor beta chains below come from one sample, sequenced in a study of blood T cell repertoires in COVID-19. Repertoires were generated with immunoSEQ multiplex PCR, while TCRdb's copy carries only in-frame clones and drops some. The table has around 200,000 clones, roughly nine tenths seen once. The sequenced material came from peripheral blood. The receptors come from a woman of 80 years or more in a cohort sampled during active or convalescent COVID-19.

This chain links TRBV19 with TRBJ2-1; 8 nucleotides line up with TRBD1. This CDR3 spans 15 amino acids. Germline V gives CDR1 LNHDA, CDR2 SQIVND (reference sequence). V trimming: 3 bases; J trimming: 12 bases; junction bases outside the gene matches: 13. CDR3 coding DNA: TGTGCCAGTAGTATTGAGGACAGGGCCGCCCAGGGGCAGTTCTTC. Amino acids: CASSIEDRAAQGQFF.

The genes are TRBV28 and TRBJ1-4, with 7 bases that match TRBD1. Germline trimming cut 6 bases from V and 4 bases from J; bases unmatched to any gene: 8. From germline, CDR1 is MDHEN and CDR2 SYDVKM. The CDR3 loop spans 15 amino acids. The DNA of the CDR3 is TGTGCCAGCAGACAGCCTGGGACAGTTAATGAAAAACTGTTTTTT. It encodes CASRQPGTVNEKLFF.

The chain links TRBV6-5 to TRBJ2-7; the match to TRBD1 covers 7 bases. Germline CDR1 and CDR2: MNHEY and SVGAGI. Unmatched junction bases numbered 9, after V lost 7 bases and J lost 3 bases. The CDR3 spans 14 residues. CDR3 coding DNA: TGTGCCAGCAAGGAAGACAGGGCAATCTACGAGCAGTACTTC. Amino acids: CASKEDRAIYEQYF.

The CDR3 here is CASSPAGGNYGYTF. In DNA form, the CDR3 reads TGTGCCAGCAGCCCTGCAGGGGGAAACTATGGCTACACCTTC. The gene calls are TRBV5-5 and TRBJ1-2; TRBD1 matches at 7 bases. The germline V gene has CDR1 SGHKS and CDR2 YYEKEE (reference sequence). The CDR3 has 14 amino acids. With 4 bases clipped from V and 2 bases from J, the junction kept 5 bases outside the gene matches.

The chain uses TRBV28 and TRBJ2-7; D gene ambiguous. The CDR3 is made up of 12 amino acids. Germline V lookup: CDR1 MDHEN, CDR2 SYDVKM. The V and J ends lost 5 bases and 4 bases respectively, with 9 bases between them. In DNA form, the CDR3 reads TGTGCCAGCAGTCGCCTTGAGTACGAGCAGTACTTC. Its translation: CASSRLEYEQYF.

In this sample, this clone turned up many times. The chain uses TRBV27 and TRBJ2-5; 8 positions agree with TRBD1. Germline CDR1 and CDR2: MNHEY and SMNVEV (reference sequence). The V gene end was trimmed by 4 bases and the J gene end by 2 bases; junction bases not matched to a gene: 6. This CDR3 has 15 amino acids. The CDR3 loop reads CASSSQGAGQETQYF. CDR3 coding DNA: TGTGCCAGCAGTTCCCAGGGGGCGGGGCAAGAGACCCAGTACTTC.

V and J are TRBV4-1 and TRBJ2-5, with D possibly TRBD2 on 5 matching bases. The CDR3 sequence is 16 residues long. V lost 0 bases to trimming and J lost 3 bases, with 14 bases between them. The germline V gene has CDR1 MGHRA and CDR2 YSYEKL. The CDR3 DNA sequence: TGCGCCAGCAGCCAAGAAACGGGGTCCCTCAAAGAGACCCAGTACTTC. Translated, it gives CASSQETGSLKETQYF.

The rearrangement links TRBV5-3 to TRBJ2-1; tentative D call: TRBD1 (5 bases). TRBV5-3 carries the ORF label, with uncertain function. This CDR3 region has 11 residues. The germline V and J ends were trimmed by 4 bases and 10 bases, with 9 bases remaining between them. The CDR3 DNA sequence: TGTGCCAGAAGCCAAAGACAGGAGCAGTTCTTC. Translation: CARSQRQEQFF.

The V call is TRBV2, the J call TRBJ2-3, with D tentatively TRBD2 (5 bases). V was clipped by 4 bases and J by 4 bases, with 9 bases between them. The CDR3 has 13 amino acids. Germline loops: CDR1 SNHLY, CDR2 FYNNEI. The CDR3, as DNA: TGTGCCAGCAGTGTTGAGGGATCAGATACGCAGTATTTT. Its protein product is CASSVEGSDTQYF.

The chain recombines TRBV6-5 with TRBJ1-5; 7 positions match TRBD1. Trimming cost V 7 bases and J 2 bases; bases outside gene matches: 5. This CDR3 spans 14 amino acids. Germline V CDR1 and CDR2: MNHEY, SVGAGI. The CDR3 loop is CASTLGTGNQPQHF. DNA for the CDR3: TGTGCCAGCACCCTCGGGACAGGCAATCAGCCCCAGCATTTT.